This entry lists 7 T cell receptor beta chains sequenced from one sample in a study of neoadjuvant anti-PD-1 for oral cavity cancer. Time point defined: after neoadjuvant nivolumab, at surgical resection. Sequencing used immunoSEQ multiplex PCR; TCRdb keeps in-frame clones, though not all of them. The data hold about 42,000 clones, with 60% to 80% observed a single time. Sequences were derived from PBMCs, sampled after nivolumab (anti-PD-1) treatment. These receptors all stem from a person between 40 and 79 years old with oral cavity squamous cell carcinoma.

The CDR3 nucleotides read TGTGTCGCGGGGGGTACCTACGAGCAGTACTTC. As protein: CVAGGTYEQYF. The rearrangement links TRBV10-3 to TRBJ2-7; 8 nucleotides agree with TRBD2. CDR3 length: 11 residues. The V gene's germline CDR1 is ENHRY and CDR2 SYGVKD.

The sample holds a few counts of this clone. The CDR3 nucleotides are TGCAGCGCCTGGACAGGGGCTGGAAACACCATATATTTT. It encodes CSAWTGAGNTIYF. The gene calls are TRBV29-1 and TRBJ1-3; 9 nucleotides align to TRBD1. The ends lost 7 bases at V and 2 bases at J; junction bases unmatched: 3. The germline gives CDR1 SQVTM, CDR2 ANQGSEA. The CDR3 is made up of 13 amino acids.

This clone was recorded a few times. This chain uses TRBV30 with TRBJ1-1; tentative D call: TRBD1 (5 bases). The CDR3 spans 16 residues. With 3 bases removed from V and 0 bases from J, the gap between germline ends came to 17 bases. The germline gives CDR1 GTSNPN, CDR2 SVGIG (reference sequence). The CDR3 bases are TGTGCCTGGAGGGGACTAATCCTCCCTTTGAACACTGAAGCTTTCTTT. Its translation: CAWRGLILPLNTEAFF.

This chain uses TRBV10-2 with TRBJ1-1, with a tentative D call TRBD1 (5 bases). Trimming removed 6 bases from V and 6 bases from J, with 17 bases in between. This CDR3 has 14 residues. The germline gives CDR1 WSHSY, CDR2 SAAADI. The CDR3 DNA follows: TGCGCCAGCAGGGGGACGAGAGGGGTGGCTGAAGCTTTCTTT. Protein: CASRGTRGVAEAFF.

In DNA form, the CDR3 reads TGTGCCAGCAGCTCCTGGACTAGCGGGGGCACAGATACGCAGTATTTT. It encodes CASSSWTSGGTDTQYF. The V gene is TRBV7-9, the J gene TRBJ2-3; 12 bases agree with TRBD2. The CDR3 runs 16 residues. CDR1 is SEHNR, CDR2 FQNEAQ, per germline (reference sequence). The V gene end was trimmed by 4 bases and the J gene end by 1 base; junction bases not matched to a gene: 3. The variable domain in full, with the rest retrieved from reference TRBV7-9 and TRBJ2-3, is DTGVSQNPRHKITKRGQNVTFRCDPISEHNRLYWYRQTLGQGPEFLTYFQNEAQLEKSRLLSDRFSAERPKGSFSTLEIQRTEQGDSAMYLCASSSWTSGGTDTQYFGPGTRLTVL.

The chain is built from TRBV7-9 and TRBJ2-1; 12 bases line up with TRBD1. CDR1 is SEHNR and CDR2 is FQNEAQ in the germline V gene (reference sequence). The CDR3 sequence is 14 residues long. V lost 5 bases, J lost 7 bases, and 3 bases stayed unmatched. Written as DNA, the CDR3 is TGTGCCAGCAGCGGGACAGGGGGCCGGAATGAGCAGTTCTTC. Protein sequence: CASSGTGGRNEQFF.

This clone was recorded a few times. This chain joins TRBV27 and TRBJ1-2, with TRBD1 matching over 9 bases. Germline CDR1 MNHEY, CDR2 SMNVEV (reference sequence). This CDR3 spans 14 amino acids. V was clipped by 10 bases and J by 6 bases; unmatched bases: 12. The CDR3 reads CATSNRGRENGYTF. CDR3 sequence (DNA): TGTGCCACCTCGAACAGGGGGCGAGAGAATGGCTACACCTTC.